The 2 T cell receptor beta chains given below trace back to one sample, sequenced in a study of technical replicates of blood from a few donors. The protocol was immunoSEQ multiplex PCR, while the TCRdb copy is restricted to in-frame clones and leaves out a portion. Here the sample spans over 85,000 clones, 85% to 95% being singletons. Material: T cells isolated from PBMCs. The receptor source for this set is a human donor in good health.

The CDR3 loop reads CASSLYRDRGSGELFF. The CDR3 DNA follows: TGCGCCAGCAGCTTGTACCGGGACAGGGGGTCCGGGGAGCTGTTTTTT. The rearrangement uses TRBV5-1 and TRBJ2-2; 11 bases are a match to TRBD1. The length of the CDR3 is 16 residues. V trimming: 1 base; J trimming: 6 bases; junction bases outside the gene matches: 5. The V gene's germline CDR1 is SGHRS and CDR2 YFSETQ.

The rearrangement uses TRBV7-9 and TRBJ1-1, with TRBD1 as a possible D gene (5 bases). CDR1 and CDR2 (germline): SEHNR, FQNEAQ (reference sequence). With 7 bases removed from V and 1 base from J, the gap between germline ends came to 22 bases. The CDR3 covers 17 residues. The CDR3 DNA reads as TGTGCCAGCATCGGGCCCAGGGTGGGTATCCCGAACACTGAAGCTTTCTTT. This gives the protein CASIGPRVGIPNTEAFF.